Listed below are T cell receptor beta chains from one sample, sequenced in a study of OX40 agonist ivuxolimab in advanced cancers. Sequencing used immunoSEQ multiplex PCR; TCRdb keeps in-frame clones, though not all of them. The repertoire consists of tens of thousands of clones, with over 85% occurring once and the leading ten covering less than 8%. The sample was CD4+ or CD8+ T cells sorted from blood, taken in a trial of the OX40 agonist ivuxolimab. These receptors originate from an adult with an advanced solid tumor such as melanoma, head and neck, liver or kidney cancer. Both conserved end residues are part of each CDR3. Fields, in order: clone size, J gene, V gene, D gene, CDR3 DNA, CDR3 protein. D genes are given only for firm matches. Rows may omit the clone size; those that give it use once, few, many or a size class.

clone size: NA; J gene: TRBJ2-1; V gene: TRBV7-9; D gene: NA; CDR3 DNA: TGTGCCAGCAGCTTTGAACACAATGAGCAGTTCTTC; CDR3 protein: CASSFEHNEQFF
clone size: NA; J gene: TRBJ2-1; V gene: TRBV6-5; D gene: TRBD1; CDR3 DNA: TGTGCCTCGTCTCCGACAGGGGATGCCAATGAGCAGTTCTTC; CDR3 protein: CASSPTGDANEQFF
clone size: NA; J gene: TRBJ2-2; V gene: TRBV6-5; D gene: NA; CDR3 DNA: TGTGCCAGCAGTCCCTTCGGGGTCGGGGAGCTGTTTTTT; CDR3 protein: CASSPFGVGELFF
clone size: NA; J gene: TRBJ2-5; V gene: TRBV2; D gene: TRBD1; CDR3 DNA: TGTGCCAGCATGGGGACAGGGTTAAAAAAAGAGACCCAGTACTTC; CDR3 protein: CASMGTGLKKETQYF
clone size: NA; J gene: TRBJ2-7; V gene: TRBV4-1; D gene: NA; CDR3 DNA: TGCGCCAGCAACCCGGTCGGGGGGCAGTACTTC; CDR3 protein: CASNPVGGQYF
clone size: NA; J gene: TRBJ2-1; V gene: TRBV28; D gene: TRBD2; CDR3 DNA: TGTGCCAGCAGTTTTCTAGCGGGAGTGACCAATGAGCAGTTCTTC; CDR3 protein: CASSFLAGVTNEQFF
clone size: once; J gene: TRBJ2-7; V gene: TRBV9; D gene: NA; CDR3 DNA: TGTGCCAGCAGCGTGCCCGCGGGAGAGCAGTACTTC; CDR3 protein: CASSVPAGEQYF
clone size: NA; J gene: TRBJ1-5; V gene: TRBV7-6; D gene: TRBD1; CDR3 DNA: TGTGCCAGCAGCTTAGGGACAGGAAGTAGCAATCAGCCCCAGCATTTT; CDR3 protein: CASSLGTGSSNQPQHF
clone size: NA; J gene: TRBJ1-3; V gene: TRBV5-1; D gene: NA; CDR3 DNA: TGCGCCAGCAGCTTGTGGGGGGGAGCCTTCTCTGGAAACACCATATATTTT; CDR3 protein: CASSLWGGAFSGNTIYF
clone size: NA; J gene: TRBJ2-1; V gene: TRBV27; D gene: NA; CDR3 DNA: TGTGCCAGCAGTACCACCCCTGAGCGGGCAGAACGTGTTGAGCAGTTCTTC; CDR3 protein: CASSTTPERAERVEQFF
clone size: NA; J gene: TRBJ1-6; V gene: TRBV5-4; D gene: TRBD1; CDR3 DNA: TGTGCCAGCAGCCAACAGGGGGTGGTGGGATCACCCCTCCACTTT; CDR3 protein: CASSQQGVVGSPLHF
clone size: NA; J gene: TRBJ2-1; V gene: TRBV29-1; D gene: NA; CDR3 DNA: TGCAGCGTTGATGAATTTTCAGGTGAGCAGTTCTTC; CDR3 protein: CSVDEFSGEQFF
clone size: NA; J gene: TRBJ2-1; V gene: TRBV5-1; D gene: NA; CDR3 DNA: TGCGCCAGCAGCTTGTATAGGGGCGCCTACAATGAGCAGTTCTTC; CDR3 protein: CASSLYRGAYNEQFF
clone size: NA; J gene: TRBJ1-5; V gene: TRBV5-1; D gene: NA; CDR3 DNA: TGCGCCAGCAGCTTGGCGGGCATGAATCAGCCCCAGCATTTT; CDR3 protein: CASSLAGMNQPQHF
clone size: NA; J gene: TRBJ2-2; V gene: TRBV9; D gene: TRBD2; CDR3 DNA: TGTGCCAGCAGCTTCCCCGGGACTAGAGAGCTGTTTTTT; CDR3 protein: CASSFPGTRELFF
clone size: NA; J gene: TRBJ1-5; V gene: TRBV15; D gene: NA; CDR3 DNA: TGTGCCACCAGCAGAGATAACAGCAATCAGCCCCAGCATTTT; CDR3 protein: CATSRDNSNQPQHF
clone size: NA; J gene: TRBJ2-5; V gene: TRBV5-1; D gene: TRBD1; CDR3 DNA: TGCGCCAGCAGCTATTCGACAGGGCCACAAGAGACCCAGTACTTC; CDR3 protein: CASSYSTGPQETQYF
clone size: NA; J gene: TRBJ1-1; V gene: TRBV5-6; D gene: NA; CDR3 DNA: TGTGCCAGCAGCCTTGGACCGAGTTTAGCTTTCTTT; CDR3 protein: CASSLGPSLAFF
clone size: NA; J gene: TRBJ2-7; V gene: TRBV7-9; D gene: NA; CDR3 DNA: TGTGCCAGCAGCCCCCCGGGCGATCCCTTCTACGAGCAGTACTTC; CDR3 protein: CASSPPGDPFYEQYF
clone size: NA; J gene: TRBJ1-1; V gene: TRBV9; D gene: NA; CDR3 DNA: TGTGCCAGCAGGGACGCAATGGGGGGGACTGAAGCTTTCTTT; CDR3 protein: CASRDAMGGTEAFF
clone size: NA; J gene: TRBJ2-7; V gene: TRBV6-5; D gene: NA; CDR3 DNA: TGTGCCAGCAGGCTAGGGAGCCTCGACGAGCAGTACTTC; CDR3 protein: CASRLGSLDEQYF
clone size: NA; J gene: TRBJ2-3; V gene: TRBV6-5; D gene: NA; CDR3 DNA: TGTGCCAGCAGTTTCCTAGTCACAGATACGCAGTATTTT; CDR3 protein: CASSFLVTDTQYF
clone size: NA; J gene: TRBJ2-1; V gene: TRBV29-1; D gene: NA; CDR3 DNA: TGCAGCGCCGGAAGTCTCGGGGGCCAGGGTACCTACAATGAGCAGTTCTTC; CDR3 protein: CSAGSLGGQGTYNEQFF
clone size: once; J gene: TRBJ1-1; V gene: TRBV5-1; D gene: TRBD1; CDR3 DNA: TGCGCCAGCAGCCCGGGGGACAGCGCGAACACTGAAGCTTTCTTT; CDR3 protein: CASSPGDSANTEAFF
clone size: NA; J gene: TRBJ2-7; V gene: TRBV11-2; D gene: TRBD1; CDR3 DNA: TGTGCCAGCAGCTTTTCGGGACAGTACGAGCAGTACTTC; CDR3 protein: CASSFSGQYEQYF
clone size: NA; J gene: TRBJ1-4; V gene: TRBV6-1; D gene: TRBD1; CDR3 DNA: TGTGCCAGCAGTGGCGGGACAGTGTTTTTT; CDR3 protein: CASSGGTVFF
clone size: once; J gene: TRBJ2-7; V gene: TRBV11-2; D gene: TRBD2; CDR3 DNA: TGTGCCAGCAGCCCATGGGGAAACGGGAGGAACTACGAGCAGTACTTC; CDR3 protein: CASSPWGNGRNYEQYF
clone size: NA; J gene: TRBJ2-7; V gene: TRBV9; D gene: NA; CDR3 DNA: TGTGCCAGCAGCGGATCAGTTACTCTGGAGCAGTACTTC; CDR3 protein: CASSGSVTLEQYF